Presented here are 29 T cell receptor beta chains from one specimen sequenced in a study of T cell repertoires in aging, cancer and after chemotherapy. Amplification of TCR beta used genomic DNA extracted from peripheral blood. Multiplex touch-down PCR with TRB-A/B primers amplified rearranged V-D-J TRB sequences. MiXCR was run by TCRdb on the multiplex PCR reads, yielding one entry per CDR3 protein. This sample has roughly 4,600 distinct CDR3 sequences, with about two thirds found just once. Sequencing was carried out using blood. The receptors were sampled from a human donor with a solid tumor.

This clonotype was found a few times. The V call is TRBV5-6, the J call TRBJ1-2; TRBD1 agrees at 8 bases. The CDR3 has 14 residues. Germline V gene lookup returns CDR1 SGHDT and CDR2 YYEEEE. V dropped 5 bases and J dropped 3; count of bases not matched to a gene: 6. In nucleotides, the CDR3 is TGTGCCAGCAGATTGCTGGACAGGGACTATGGCTACACCTTC. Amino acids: CASRLLDRDYGYTF.

The CDR3 bases are TGTGCCAGCAGCTTATACAGCATGGATGAGCAGTTCTTC. It yields the protein CASSLYSMDEQFF. The genes are TRBV13 and TRBJ2-1; D unclear. The CDR3 sequence is 13 residues long. V was shortened by 2 bases and J by 8 bases, with 10 bases between the two germline ends. Per the germline V gene, CDR1 is PRHDT and CDR2 is FYEKMQ (reference sequence). Full variable domain (remainder filled in from reference TRBV13 and TRBJ2-1): AAGVIQSPRHLIKEKRETATLKCYPIPRHDTVYWYQQGPGQDPQFLISFYEKMQSDKGSIPDRFSAQQFSDYHSELNMSSLELGDSALYFCASSLYSMDEQFFGPGTRLTVL.

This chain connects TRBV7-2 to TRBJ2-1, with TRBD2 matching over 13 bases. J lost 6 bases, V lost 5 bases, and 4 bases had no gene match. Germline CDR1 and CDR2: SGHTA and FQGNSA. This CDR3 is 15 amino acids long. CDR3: CASSAGLAGVNEQFF. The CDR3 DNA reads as TGTGCCAGCAGCGCCGGACTAGCGGGAGTCAATGAGCAGTTCTTC.

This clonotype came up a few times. The CDR3 is CASSYGPGQSYEQYF. DNA of the CDR3: TGTGCCAGCAGTTACGGCCCGGGACAGTCCTACGAGCAGTACTTC. The chain has TRBV6-5 and TRBJ2-7; 7 bases map to TRBD1. The junction had 5 bases not matched to a gene; V was cut back by 2 bases and J by 1 base. Germline lookup yields CDR1 MNHEY and CDR2 SVGAGI. The CDR3 runs 15 residues.

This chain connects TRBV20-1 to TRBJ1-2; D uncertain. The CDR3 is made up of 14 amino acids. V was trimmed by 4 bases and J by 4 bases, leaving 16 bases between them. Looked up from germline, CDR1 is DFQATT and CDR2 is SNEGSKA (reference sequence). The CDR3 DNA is TGCAGTGCTATAGGGTTAGAGGGAGGCTATGGCTACACCTTC. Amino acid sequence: CSAIGLEGGYGYTF.

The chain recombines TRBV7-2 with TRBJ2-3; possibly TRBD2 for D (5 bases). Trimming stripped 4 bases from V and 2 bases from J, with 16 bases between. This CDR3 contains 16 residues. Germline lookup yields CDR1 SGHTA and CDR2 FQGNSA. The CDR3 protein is CASSYGSGYITDTQYF. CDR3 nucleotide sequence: TGTGCCAGCAGCTACGGCTCGGGATATATCACAGATACGCAGTATTTT. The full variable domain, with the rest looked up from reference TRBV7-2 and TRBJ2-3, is GAGVSQSPSNKVTEKGKDVELRCDPISGHTALYWYRQSLGQGLEFLIYFQGNSAPDKSGLPSDRFSAERTGGSVSTLTIQRTQQEDSAVYLCASSYGSGYITDTQYFGPGTRLTVL.

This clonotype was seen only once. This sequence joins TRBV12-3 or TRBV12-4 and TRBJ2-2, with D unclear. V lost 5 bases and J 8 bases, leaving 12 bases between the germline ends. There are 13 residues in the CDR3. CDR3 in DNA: TGTGCCAGCAGTGAAACGGCCGGAGGGGAGCTGTTTTTT. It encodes CASSETAGGELFF.

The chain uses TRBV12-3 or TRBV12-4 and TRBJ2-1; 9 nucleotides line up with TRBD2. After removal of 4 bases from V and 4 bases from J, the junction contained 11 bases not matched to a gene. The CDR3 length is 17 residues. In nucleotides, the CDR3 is TGTGCCAGCAGTTCGATCTTGGGTAGCGGGAGTTACAATGAGCAGTTCTTC. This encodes CASSSILGSGSYNEQFF.

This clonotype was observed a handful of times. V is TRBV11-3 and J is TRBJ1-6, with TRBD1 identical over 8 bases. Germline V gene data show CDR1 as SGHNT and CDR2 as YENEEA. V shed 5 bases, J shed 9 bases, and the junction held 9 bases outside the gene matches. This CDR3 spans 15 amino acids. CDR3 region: CASSARQGLSSPLHF. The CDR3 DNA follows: TGTGCCAGCAGCGCCCGACAGGGGCTGAGTTCACCCCTCCACTTT.

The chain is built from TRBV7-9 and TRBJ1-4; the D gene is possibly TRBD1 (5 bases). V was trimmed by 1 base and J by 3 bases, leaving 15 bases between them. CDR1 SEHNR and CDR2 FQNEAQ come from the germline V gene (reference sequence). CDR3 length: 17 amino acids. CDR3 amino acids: CASSLEAGQGANEKLFF. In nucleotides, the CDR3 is TGTGCCAGCAGCTTAGAGGCAGGGCAAGGGGCTAATGAAAAACTGTTTTTT.

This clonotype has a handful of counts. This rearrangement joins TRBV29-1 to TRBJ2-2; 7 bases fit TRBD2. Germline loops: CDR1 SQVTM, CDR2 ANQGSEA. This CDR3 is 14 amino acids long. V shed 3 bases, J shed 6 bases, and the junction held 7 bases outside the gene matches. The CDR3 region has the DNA TGCAGCGTTGATAGGGCGGGAGAAGCCGGGGAGCTGTTTTTT. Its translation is CSVDRAGEAGELFF.

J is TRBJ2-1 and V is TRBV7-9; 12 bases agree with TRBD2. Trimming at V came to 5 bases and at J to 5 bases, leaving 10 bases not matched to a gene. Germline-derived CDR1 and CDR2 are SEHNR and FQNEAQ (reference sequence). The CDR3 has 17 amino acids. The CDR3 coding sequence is TGTGCCAGCAGCGCCGGCCCGACTAGCGGGGGTAACAATGAGCAGTTCTTC. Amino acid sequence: CASSAGPTSGGNNEQFF.

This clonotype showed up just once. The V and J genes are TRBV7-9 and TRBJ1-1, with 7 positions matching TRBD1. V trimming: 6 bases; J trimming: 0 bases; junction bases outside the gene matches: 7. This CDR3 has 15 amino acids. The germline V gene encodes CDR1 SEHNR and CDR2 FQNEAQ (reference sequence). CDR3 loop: CASRVQTGMNTEAFF. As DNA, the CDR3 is TGTGCCAGCAGGGTCCAGACAGGGATGAACACTGAAGCTTTCTTT. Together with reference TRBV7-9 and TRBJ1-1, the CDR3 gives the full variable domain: DTGVSQNPRHKITKRGQNVTFRCDPISEHNRLYWYRQTLGQGPEFLTYFQNEAQLEKSRLLSDRFSAERPKGSFSTLEIQRTEQGDSAMYLCASRVQTGMNTEAFFGQGTRLTVV.

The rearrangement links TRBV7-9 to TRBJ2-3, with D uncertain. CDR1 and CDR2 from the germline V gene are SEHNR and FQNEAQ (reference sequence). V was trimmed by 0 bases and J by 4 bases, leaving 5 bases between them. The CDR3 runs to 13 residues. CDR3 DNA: TGTGCCAGCAGCTTAGCGCGAGCAGATACGCAGTATTTT. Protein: CASSLARADTQYF.

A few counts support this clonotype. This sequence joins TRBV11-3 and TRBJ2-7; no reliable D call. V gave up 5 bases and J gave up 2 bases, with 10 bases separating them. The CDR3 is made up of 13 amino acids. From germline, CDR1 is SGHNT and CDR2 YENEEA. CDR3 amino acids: CASSPVAAYEQYF. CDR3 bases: TGTGCCAGCAGCCCCGTAGCTGCCTACGAGCAGTACTTC.

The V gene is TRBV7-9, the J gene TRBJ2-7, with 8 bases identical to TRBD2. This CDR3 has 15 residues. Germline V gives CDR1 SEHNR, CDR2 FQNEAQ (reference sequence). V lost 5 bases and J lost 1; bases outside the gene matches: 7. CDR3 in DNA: TGTGCCAGCAGCCTAAGCGGGAGTGTGTCCTACGAGCAGTACTTC. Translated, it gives CASSLSGSVSYEQYF.

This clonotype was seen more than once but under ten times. CDR3 in amino acids: CASSLEQAHRGGYTF. CDR3 nucleotides: TGTGCCAGCAGCTTAGAACAGGCACATAGGGGCGGCTACACCTTC. The chain combines TRBV7-2 with TRBJ1-2; D might be TRBD1 (5 bases). Germline V gene lookup returns CDR1 SGHTA and CDR2 FQGNSA. V was trimmed by 1 base and J by 8 bases, leaving 17 bases between them. CDR3 length: 15 residues.

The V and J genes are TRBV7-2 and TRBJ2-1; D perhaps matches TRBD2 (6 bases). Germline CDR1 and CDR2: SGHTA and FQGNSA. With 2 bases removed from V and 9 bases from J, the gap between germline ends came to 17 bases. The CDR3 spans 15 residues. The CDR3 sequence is CASSLTHGGVGEQFF. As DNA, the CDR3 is TGTGCCAGCAGCTTAACTCACGGAGGGGTTGGTGAGCAGTTCTTC.

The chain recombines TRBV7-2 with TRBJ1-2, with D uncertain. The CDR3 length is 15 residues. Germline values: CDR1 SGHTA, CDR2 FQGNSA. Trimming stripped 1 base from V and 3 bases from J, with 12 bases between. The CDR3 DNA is TGTGCCAGCAGCTTAGAGGCAGGACCCGACTATGGCTACACCTTC. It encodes CASSLEAGPDYGYTF.

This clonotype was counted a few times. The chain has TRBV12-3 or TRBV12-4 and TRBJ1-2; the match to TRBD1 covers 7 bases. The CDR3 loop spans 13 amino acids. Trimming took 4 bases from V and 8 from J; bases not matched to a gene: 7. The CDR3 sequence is CASSYLRQGGYTF. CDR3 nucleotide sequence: TGTGCCAGCAGTTACCTTCGACAGGGCGGCTACACCTTC.

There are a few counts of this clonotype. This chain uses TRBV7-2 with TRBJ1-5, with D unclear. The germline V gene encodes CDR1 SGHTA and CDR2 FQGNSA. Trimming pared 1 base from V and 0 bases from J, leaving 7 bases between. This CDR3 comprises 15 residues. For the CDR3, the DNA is TGTGCCAGCAGCTTAGTATCAGGTAGCAATCAGCCCCAGCATTTT. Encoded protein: CASSLVSGSNQPQHF. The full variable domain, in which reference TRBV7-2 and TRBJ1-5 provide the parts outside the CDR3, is GAGVSQSPSNKVTEKGKDVELRCDPISGHTALYWYRQSLGQGLEFLIYFQGNSAPDKSGLPSDRFSAERTGGSVSTLTIQRTQQEDSAVYLCASSLVSGSNQPQHFGDGTRLSIL.

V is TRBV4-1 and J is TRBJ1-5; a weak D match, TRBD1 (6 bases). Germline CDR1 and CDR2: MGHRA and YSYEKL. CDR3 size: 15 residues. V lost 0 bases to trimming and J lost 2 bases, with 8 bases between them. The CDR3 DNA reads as TGCGCCAGCAGCCAAGAAGGGGGGGGCAATCAGCCCCAGCATTTT. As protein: CASSQEGGGNQPQHF.

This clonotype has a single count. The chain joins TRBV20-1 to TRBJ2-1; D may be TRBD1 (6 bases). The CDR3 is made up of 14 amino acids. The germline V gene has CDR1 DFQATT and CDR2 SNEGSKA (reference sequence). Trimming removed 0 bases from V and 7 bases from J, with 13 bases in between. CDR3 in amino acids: CSARDGEGGNEQFF. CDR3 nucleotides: TGCAGTGCTAGAGATGGGGAAGGGGGAAATGAGCAGTTCTTC.

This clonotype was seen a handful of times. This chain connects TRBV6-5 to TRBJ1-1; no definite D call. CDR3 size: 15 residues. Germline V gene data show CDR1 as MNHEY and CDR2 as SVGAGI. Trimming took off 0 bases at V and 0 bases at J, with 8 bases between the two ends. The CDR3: CASSYSWGLNTEAFF. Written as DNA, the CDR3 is TGTGCCAGCAGTTACTCTTGGGGATTGAACACTGAAGCTTTCTTT.

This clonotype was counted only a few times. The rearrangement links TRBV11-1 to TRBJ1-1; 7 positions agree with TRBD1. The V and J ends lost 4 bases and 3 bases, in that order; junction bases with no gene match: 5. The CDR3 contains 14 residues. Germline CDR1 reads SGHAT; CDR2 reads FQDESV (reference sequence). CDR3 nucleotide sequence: TGTGCCAGCAGCTACCAGGGGGGGGACACTGAAGCTTTCTTT. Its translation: CASSYQGGDTEAFF. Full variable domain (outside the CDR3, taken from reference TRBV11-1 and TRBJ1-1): EAEVAQSPRYKITEKSQAVAFWCDPISGHATLYWYRQILGQGPELLVQFQDESVVDDSQLPKDRFSAERLKGVDSTLKIQPAELGDSAMYLCASSYQGGDTEAFFGQGTRLTVV.

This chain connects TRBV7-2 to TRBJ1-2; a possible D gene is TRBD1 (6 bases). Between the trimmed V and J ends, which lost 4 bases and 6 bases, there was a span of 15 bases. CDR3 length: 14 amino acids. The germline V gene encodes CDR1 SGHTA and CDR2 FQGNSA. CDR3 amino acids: CASSSQWGLHGYTF. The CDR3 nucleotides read TGTGCCAGCAGCTCTCAGTGGGGGCTGCATGGCTACACCTTC.

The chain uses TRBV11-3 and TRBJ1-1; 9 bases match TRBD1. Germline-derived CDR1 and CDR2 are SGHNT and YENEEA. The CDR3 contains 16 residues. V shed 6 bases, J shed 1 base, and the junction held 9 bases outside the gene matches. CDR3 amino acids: CASSYNTGQGNTEAFF. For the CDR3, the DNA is TGTGCCAGCAGTTACAATACGGGACAGGGGAACACTGAAGCTTTCTTT.

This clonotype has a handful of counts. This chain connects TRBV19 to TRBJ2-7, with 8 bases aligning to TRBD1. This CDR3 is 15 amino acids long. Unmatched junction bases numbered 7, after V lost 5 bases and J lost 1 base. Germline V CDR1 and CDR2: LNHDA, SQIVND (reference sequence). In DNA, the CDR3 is TGTGCCAGTAGTCCCAACGGACAGGGTTCCTACGAGCAGTACTTC. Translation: CASSPNGQGSYEQYF. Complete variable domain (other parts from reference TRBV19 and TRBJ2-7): DGGITQSPKYLFRKEGQNVTLSCEQNLNHDAMYWYRQDPGQGLRLIYYSQIVNDFQKGDIAEGYSVSREKKESFPLTVTSAQKNPTAFYLCASSPNGQGSYEQYFGPGTRLTVT.

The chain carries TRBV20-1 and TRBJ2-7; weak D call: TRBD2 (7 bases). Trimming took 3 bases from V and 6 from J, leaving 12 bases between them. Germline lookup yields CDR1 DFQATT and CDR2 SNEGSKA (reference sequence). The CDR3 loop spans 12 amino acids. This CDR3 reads CSARGGRLEQYF. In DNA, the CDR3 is TGCAGTGCTAGGGGGGGGCGTCTCGAGCAGTACTTC.